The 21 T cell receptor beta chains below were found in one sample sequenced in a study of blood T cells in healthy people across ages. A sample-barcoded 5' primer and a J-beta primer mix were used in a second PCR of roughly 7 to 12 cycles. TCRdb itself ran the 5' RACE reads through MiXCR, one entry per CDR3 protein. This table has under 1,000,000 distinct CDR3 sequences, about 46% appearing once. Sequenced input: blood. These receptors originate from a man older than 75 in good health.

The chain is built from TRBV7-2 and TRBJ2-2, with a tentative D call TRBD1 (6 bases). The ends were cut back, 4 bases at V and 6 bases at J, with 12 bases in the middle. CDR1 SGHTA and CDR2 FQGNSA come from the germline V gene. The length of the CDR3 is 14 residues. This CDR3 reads CASSSHQGPGELFF. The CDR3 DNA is TGTGCCAGCAGCTCACATCAGGGGCCCGGGGAGCTGTTTTTT.

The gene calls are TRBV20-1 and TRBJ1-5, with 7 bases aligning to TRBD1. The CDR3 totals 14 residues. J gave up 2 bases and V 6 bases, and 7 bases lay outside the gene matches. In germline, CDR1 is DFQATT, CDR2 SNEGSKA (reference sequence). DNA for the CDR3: TGCAGTGCGCAGCAGGGGGTTCGCAATCAGCCCCAGCATTTT. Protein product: CSAQQGVRNQPQHF.

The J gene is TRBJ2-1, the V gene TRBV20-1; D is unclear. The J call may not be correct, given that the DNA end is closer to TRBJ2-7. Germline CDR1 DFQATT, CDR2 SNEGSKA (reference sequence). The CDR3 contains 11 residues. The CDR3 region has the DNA TGCAGTGCTCCAACCTTCAATGAGCAGTACTTC. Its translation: CSAPTFNEQYF.

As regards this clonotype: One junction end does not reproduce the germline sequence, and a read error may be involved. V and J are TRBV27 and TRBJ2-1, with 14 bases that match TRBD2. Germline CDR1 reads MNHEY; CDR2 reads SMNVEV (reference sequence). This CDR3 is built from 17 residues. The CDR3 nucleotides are TGTGCCAGCAGTCTTCGACTAGCGGGAGGGCCATACAATGGGCAGTTCTTC. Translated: CASSLRLAGGPYNGQFF.

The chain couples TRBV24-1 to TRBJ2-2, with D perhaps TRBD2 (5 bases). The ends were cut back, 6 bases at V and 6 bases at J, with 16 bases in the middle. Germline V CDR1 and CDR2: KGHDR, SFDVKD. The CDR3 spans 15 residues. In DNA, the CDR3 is TGTGCCACCAGTTTGAGAGGGATGTCGGCCGGGGAGCTGTTTTTT. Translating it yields CATSLRGMSAGELFF.

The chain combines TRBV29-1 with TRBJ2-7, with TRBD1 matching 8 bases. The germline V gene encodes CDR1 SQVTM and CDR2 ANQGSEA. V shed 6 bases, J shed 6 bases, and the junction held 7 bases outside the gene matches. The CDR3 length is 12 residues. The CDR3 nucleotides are TGCAGCGTCCGGACAGGGATCATCGAGCAGTACTTC. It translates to CSVRTGIIEQYF.

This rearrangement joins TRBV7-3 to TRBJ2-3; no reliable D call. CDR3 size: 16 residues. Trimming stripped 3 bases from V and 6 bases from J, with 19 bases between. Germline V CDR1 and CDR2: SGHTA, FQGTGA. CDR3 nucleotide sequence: TGTGCCAGCAGCTTGGAAGGGATGGTGACCATTGATACGCAGTATTTT. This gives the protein CASSLEGMVTIDTQYF.

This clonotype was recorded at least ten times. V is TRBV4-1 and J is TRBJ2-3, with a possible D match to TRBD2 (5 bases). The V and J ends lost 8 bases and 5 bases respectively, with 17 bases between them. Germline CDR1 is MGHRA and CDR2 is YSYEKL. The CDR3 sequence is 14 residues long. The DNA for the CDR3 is TGCGCCAGCCTACTAGATCAAACGGGAGATACGCAGTATTTT. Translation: CASLLDQTGDTQYF.

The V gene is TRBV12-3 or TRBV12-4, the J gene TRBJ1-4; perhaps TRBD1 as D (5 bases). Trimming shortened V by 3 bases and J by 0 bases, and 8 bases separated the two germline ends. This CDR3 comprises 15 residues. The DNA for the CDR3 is TGTGCCAGCAGTTTCAGGGCTGCAACTAATGAAAAACTGTTTTTT. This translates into CASSFRAATNEKLFF.

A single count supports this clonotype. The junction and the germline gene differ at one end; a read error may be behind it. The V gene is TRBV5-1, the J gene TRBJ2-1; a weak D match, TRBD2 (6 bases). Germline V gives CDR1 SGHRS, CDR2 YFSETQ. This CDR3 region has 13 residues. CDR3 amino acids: CTSSRTGAAEQFF. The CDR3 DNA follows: TGCACCAGCAGCAGGACGGGAGCGGCTGAGCAGTTCTTC.

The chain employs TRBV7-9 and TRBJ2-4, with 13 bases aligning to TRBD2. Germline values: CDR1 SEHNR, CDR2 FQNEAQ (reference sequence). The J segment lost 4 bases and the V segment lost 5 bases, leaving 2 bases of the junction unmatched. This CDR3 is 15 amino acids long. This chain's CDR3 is CASSTSGGEKNIQYF. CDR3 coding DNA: TGTGCCAGCAGCACTAGCGGGGGGGAAAAAAACATTCAGTACTTC.

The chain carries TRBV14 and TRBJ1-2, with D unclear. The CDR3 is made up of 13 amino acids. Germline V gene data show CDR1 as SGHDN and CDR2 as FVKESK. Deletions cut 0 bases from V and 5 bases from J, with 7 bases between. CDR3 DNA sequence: TGTGCCAGCAGCCAAGAGCGGGTATATGGCTACACCTTC. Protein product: CASSQERVYGYTF.

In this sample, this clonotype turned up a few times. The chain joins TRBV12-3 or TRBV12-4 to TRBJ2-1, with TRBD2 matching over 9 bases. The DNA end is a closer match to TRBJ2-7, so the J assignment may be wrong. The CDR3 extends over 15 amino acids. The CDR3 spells CASRNSGSSYNEQYF. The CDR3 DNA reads TGTGCCAGCAGGAATAGCGGGAGCTCCTACAATGAGCAGTACTTC.

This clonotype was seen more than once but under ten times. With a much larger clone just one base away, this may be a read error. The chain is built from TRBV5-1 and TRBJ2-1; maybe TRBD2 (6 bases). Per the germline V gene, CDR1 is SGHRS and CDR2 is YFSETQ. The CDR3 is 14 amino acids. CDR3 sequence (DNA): TGCGCCAGCAACTTGTCGGGAGTCGGCAATGAGCAGTTCTTC. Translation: CASNLSGVGNEQFF.

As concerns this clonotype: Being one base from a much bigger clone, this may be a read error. The CDR3 spells CATSSRTGDEQFF. CDR3 DNA: TGTGCCACCAGTTCTAGGACAGGGGATGAGCAGTTCTTC. This sequence joins TRBV24-1 and TRBJ2-1, with 9 bases matching TRBD1. V lost 6 bases and J lost 8; bases outside the gene matches: 4. This CDR3 region has 13 residues. Germline values: CDR1 KGHDR, CDR2 SFDVKD.

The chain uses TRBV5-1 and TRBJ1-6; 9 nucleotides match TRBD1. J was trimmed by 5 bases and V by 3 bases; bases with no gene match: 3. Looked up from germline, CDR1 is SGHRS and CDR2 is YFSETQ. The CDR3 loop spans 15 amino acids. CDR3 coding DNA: TGCGCCAGCAGCTCCGGACAGGGGAATAATTCACCCCTCCACTTT. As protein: CASSSGQGNNSPLHF.

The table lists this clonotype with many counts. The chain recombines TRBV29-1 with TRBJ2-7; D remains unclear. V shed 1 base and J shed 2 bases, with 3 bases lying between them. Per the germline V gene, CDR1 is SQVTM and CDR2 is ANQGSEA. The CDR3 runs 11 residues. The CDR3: CSVEVTYEQYF. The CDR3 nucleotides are TGCAGCGTTGAAGTTACCTACGAGCAGTACTTC.

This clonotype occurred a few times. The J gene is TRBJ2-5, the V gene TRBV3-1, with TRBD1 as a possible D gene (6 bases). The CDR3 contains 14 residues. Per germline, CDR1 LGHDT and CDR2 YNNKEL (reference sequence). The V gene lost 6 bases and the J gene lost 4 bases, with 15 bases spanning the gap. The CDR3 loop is CASSLNGGSETQYF. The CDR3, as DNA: TGTGCCAGCAGTTTAAATGGGGGCTCAGAGACCCAGTACTTC.

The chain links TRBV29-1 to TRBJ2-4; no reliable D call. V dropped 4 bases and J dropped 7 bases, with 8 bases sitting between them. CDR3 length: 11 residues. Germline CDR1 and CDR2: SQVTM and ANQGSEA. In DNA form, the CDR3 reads TGCAGCGTTGTGTCGGCGAACATTCAGTACTTC. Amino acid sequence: CSVVSANIQYF.

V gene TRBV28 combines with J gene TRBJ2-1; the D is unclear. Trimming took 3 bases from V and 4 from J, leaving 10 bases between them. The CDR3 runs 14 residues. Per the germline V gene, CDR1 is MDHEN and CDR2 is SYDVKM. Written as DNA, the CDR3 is TGTGCCAGCAGTTTGCTAAGAGGTTACAATGAGCAGTTCTTC. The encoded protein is CASSLLRGYNEQFF. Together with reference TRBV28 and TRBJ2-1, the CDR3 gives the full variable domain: DVKVTQSSRYLVKRTGEKVFLECVQDMDHENMFWYRQDPGLGLRLIYFSYDVKMKEKGDIPEGYSVSREKKERFSLILESASTNQTSMYLCASSLLRGYNEQFFGPGTRLTVL.

The DNA for the CDR3 is TGCGCCAGCAGCTCAGTGTCGAGGGGCGTCTCGGGGAATGAGCAGTACTTC. The encoded protein is CASSSVSRGVSGNEQYF. V is TRBV5-1 and J is TRBJ2-5; D is perhaps TRBD1 or TRBD2 (5 bases each). With 3 bases removed from V and 11 bases from J, the gap between germline ends came to 29 bases. This CDR3 comprises 17 residues. Per the germline V gene, CDR1 is SGHRS and CDR2 is YFSETQ.